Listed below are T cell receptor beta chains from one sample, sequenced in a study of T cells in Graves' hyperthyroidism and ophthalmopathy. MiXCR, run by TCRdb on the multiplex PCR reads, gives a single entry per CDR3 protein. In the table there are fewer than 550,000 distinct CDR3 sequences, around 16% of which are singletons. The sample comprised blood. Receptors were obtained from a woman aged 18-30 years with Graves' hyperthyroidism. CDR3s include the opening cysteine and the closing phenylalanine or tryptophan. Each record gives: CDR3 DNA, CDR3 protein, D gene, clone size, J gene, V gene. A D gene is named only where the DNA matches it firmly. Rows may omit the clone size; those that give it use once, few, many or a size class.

CDR3nt: TGCAGTGCGACTCAGGGGGCGTTTAACTATGGCTACACCTTC; CDR3aa: CSATQGAFNYGYTF; d_gene: TRBD1; abundance: many; j_gene: TRBJ1-2; v_gene: TRBV20-1
CDR3nt: TGTGCCAGCAGCCCAGGACACGTTTATGGCTACACCTTC; CDR3aa: CASSPGHVYGYTF; d_gene: .; abundance: many; j_gene: TRBJ1-2; v_gene: TRBV6-1
CDR3nt: TGCGCCAGCAGCTTACTAGCGGGGGTCCCCTACAATGAGCAGTTCTTC; CDR3aa: CASSLLAGVPYNEQFF; d_gene: TRBD2; abundance: .; j_gene: TRBJ2-1; v_gene: TRBV5-1
CDR3nt: TGTGCCAGCAGCCCCCAGGACAGGGTCTACGAGCAGTACTTC; CDR3aa: CASSPQDRVYEQYF; d_gene: TRBD1; abundance: many; j_gene: TRBJ2-7; v_gene: TRBV5-6
CDR3nt: TGTGCCAGCAGCCAAGATGGGAGGGGACCTAACTATGGCTACACCTTC; CDR3aa: CASSQDGRGPNYGYTF; d_gene: .; abundance: many; j_gene: TRBJ1-2; v_gene: TRBV3-1
CDR3nt: TGTGCCAGCAGTTTTGGTCCGAGGGACCAAGAGACCCAGTACTTC; CDR3aa: CASSFGPRDQETQYF; d_gene: .; abundance: many; j_gene: TRBJ2-5; v_gene: TRBV28
CDR3nt: TGTGCCAGCAGCGGAGGCAGGGGGCAATTGGGAGATGAAGCTTTCTTT; CDR3aa: CASSGGRGQLGDEAFF; d_gene: TRBD1; abundance: .; j_gene: TRBJ1-1; v_gene: TRBV7-2
CDR3nt: TGCGCCAGCAGCCAAGATCGGGGCAACGTCCCGGACAATGAGCAGTTCTTC; CDR3aa: CASSQDRGNVPDNEQFF; d_gene: .; abundance: few; j_gene: TRBJ2-1; v_gene: TRBV4-1
CDR3nt: TGTGCCAGCAGCTTAGGGGCCGGCAGGTATAGCAATCAGCCCCAGCATTTT; CDR3aa: CASSLGAGRYSNQPQHF; d_gene: .; abundance: .; j_gene: TRBJ1-5; v_gene: TRBV7-6
CDR3nt: TGCAGTGCCCCCTACGAGGGAAGCTCCTACAATGAGCAGTTCTTC; CDR3aa: CSAPYEGSSYNEQFF; d_gene: .; abundance: many; j_gene: TRBJ2-1; v_gene: TRBV20-1
CDR3nt: TGTGCCAGCAGCTTGGGACAGGGATGGGATCAGCCCCAGCATTTT; CDR3aa: CASSLGQGWDQPQHF; d_gene: TRBD1; abundance: .; j_gene: TRBJ1-5; v_gene: TRBV5-5
CDR3nt: TGTGCCACCAGTGCAGGGGCCGGTCAGCCCCAGCATTTT; CDR3aa: CATSAGAGQPQHF; d_gene: .; abundance: many; j_gene: TRBJ1-5; v_gene: TRBV24-1
CDR3nt: TGCAGTGCTAGAGCCGGGACAGTCTCTGGGGCCAACGTCCTGACTTTC; CDR3aa: CSARAGTVSGANVLTF; d_gene: TRBD1; abundance: .; j_gene: TRBJ2-6; v_gene: TRBV20-1
CDR3nt: TGCAGTGCTGACCTTCAAGAGACCCAGTACTTC; CDR3aa: CSADLQETQYF; d_gene: .; abundance: many; j_gene: TRBJ2-5; v_gene: TRBV20-1
CDR3nt: TGTGCCATCAGTGAAAGGGATCAAGAGACCCAGTACTTC; CDR3aa: CAISERDQETQYF; d_gene: .; abundance: many; j_gene: TRBJ2-5; v_gene: TRBV10-3
CDR3nt: TGTGCCTCTACACGACCCAGGGGCCGGTATGGCTACACCTTC; CDR3aa: CASTRPRGRYGYTF; d_gene: .; abundance: many; j_gene: TRBJ1-2; v_gene: TRBV2
CDR3nt: TGTGCCAGCAGCTTAACGAGCGGGGGCACAGATACGCAGTATTTT; CDR3aa: CASSLTSGGTDTQYF; d_gene: TRBD2; abundance: many; j_gene: TRBJ2-3; v_gene: TRBV7-3
CDR3nt: TGCGCCAGCAGCGTGGGGGACTTAAGCTCTGGGGCCAACGTCCTGACTTTC; CDR3aa: CASSVGDLSSGANVLTF; d_gene: .; abundance: few; j_gene: TRBJ2-6; v_gene: TRBV5-1
CDR3nt: TGCAGTGCTAGCAGGACAGGGAGAGAGACCCAGTACTTC; CDR3aa: CSASRTGRETQYF; d_gene: TRBD1; abundance: .; j_gene: TRBJ2-5; v_gene: TRBV20-1
CDR3nt: TGTGCCAGCAGTTTCGACAGGGGTATATCTGGCTACACCTTC; CDR3aa: CASSFDRGISGYTF; d_gene: TRBD1; abundance: many; j_gene: TRBJ1-2; v_gene: TRBV12-3/TRBV12-4
CDR3nt: TGCAGTGCGGCCCTACGAGTTGGCTACACCTTC; CDR3aa: CSAALRVGYTF; d_gene: .; abundance: many; j_gene: TRBJ1-2; v_gene: TRBV20-1
CDR3nt: TGCGCCAGCAGCCAAGATTATGGCCGGAGCCTTTATCAGCCCCAGCATTTT; CDR3aa: CASSQDYGRSLYQPQHF; d_gene: .; abundance: few; j_gene: TRBJ1-5; v_gene: TRBV4-1
CDR3nt: TGTGCCAGCAGTTTCGCCCCCCGGGGGGGGGAGACCCAGTACTTC; CDR3aa: CASSFAPRGGETQYF; d_gene: TRBD2; abundance: .; j_gene: TRBJ2-5; v_gene: TRBV3-1
CDR3nt: TGTGCCAGCAGTCCCCATACCGGGTGGCCGGGCACCGGGGAGCTGTTTTTT; CDR3aa: CASSPHTGWPGTGELFF; d_gene: .; abundance: many; j_gene: TRBJ2-2; v_gene: TRBV12-3/TRBV12-4
CDR3nt: TGCAGTGCTAGAGGACTAGCGGGGGTTCAGGGTGAGACCCAGTACTTC; CDR3aa: CSARGLAGVQGETQYF; d_gene: TRBD2; abundance: .; j_gene: TRBJ2-5; v_gene: TRBV20-1
CDR3nt: TGTGCCAGCACCACAGGGCTGTATGAAAAACTGTTTTTT; CDR3aa: CASTTGLYEKLFF; d_gene: .; abundance: .; j_gene: TRBJ1-4; v_gene: TRBV7-9
CDR3nt: TGTGCCAGCAGTGATCGGACAGGGTATGGCTACACCTTC; CDR3aa: CASSDRTGYGYTF; d_gene: TRBD1; abundance: many; j_gene: TRBJ1-2; v_gene: TRBV2
CDR3nt: TGTGCCAGCAGGTATTCCGGGACGGTGAATGAAAAACTGTTTTTT; CDR3aa: CASRYSGTVNEKLFF; d_gene: .; abundance: few; j_gene: TRBJ1-4; v_gene: TRBV6-1
CDR3nt: TGTGCCAGCAGCTTGGCCGTCGCGGGGTCCTCCTACGAGCAGTACTTC; CDR3aa: CASSLAVAGSSYEQYF; d_gene: .; abundance: many; j_gene: TRBJ2-7; v_gene: TRBV5-5
CDR3nt: TGTGCCAGCAGCAACCCTCGCCCTAGCGGGCGACCCTACGAGCAGTACTTC; CDR3aa: CASSNPRPSGRPYEQYF; d_gene: TRBD2; abundance: many; j_gene: TRBJ2-7; v_gene: TRBV27
CDR3nt: TGTGCCAGTAGTCCTTGGACCTCTGGAAACACCATATATTTT; CDR3aa: CASSPWTSGNTIYF; d_gene: .; abundance: few; j_gene: TRBJ1-3; v_gene: TRBV19
CDR3nt: TGTGCCAGCAGCACCCCCGACGGGTCCCTAACCGGGGAGCTGTTTTTT; CDR3aa: CASSTPDGSLTGELFF; d_gene: .; abundance: many; j_gene: TRBJ2-2; v_gene: TRBV9
CDR3nt: TGCGCCAGCAGCTTGGATCGGCAAGTCTACGAGCAGTACTTC; CDR3aa: CASSLDRQVYEQYF; d_gene: .; abundance: many; j_gene: TRBJ2-7; v_gene: TRBV5-1
CDR3nt: TGTGCCAGCAGCCAACGCCAAGAGACCCAGTACTTC; CDR3aa: CASSQRQETQYF; d_gene: .; abundance: .; j_gene: TRBJ2-5; v_gene: TRBV14
CDR3nt: TGTGCCAGCAGCTTAGCAGCCCTGGATGAGCAGTTCTTC; CDR3aa: CASSLAALDEQFF; d_gene: .; abundance: many; j_gene: TRBJ2-1; v_gene: TRBV7-2
CDR3nt: TGTGCCAGCAGCCGAGGGGTGGGCCTTTACAATGAGCAGTTCTTC; CDR3aa: CASSRGVGLYNEQFF; d_gene: .; abundance: many; j_gene: TRBJ2-1; v_gene: TRBV5-6